Presented here are 17 T cell receptor beta chains from one specimen sequenced in a study of a mutant IDH1 vaccine in newly diagnosed glioma. Time point of the sample: baseline, week 1 (first vaccination visit). Treatment given: pre-vaccination baseline after standard-of-care therapy. Sequenced by immunoSEQ multiplex PCR; TCRdb stores in-frame clones only, minus some. The sample holds approximately 54,000 clones; roughly 80% are singletons and the top ten take around 21%. Sequenced material: PBMCs, taken from a glioma patient treated with radiotherapy, temozolomide or both. Receptor source: a man between 18 and 29 years old with glioma.

V is TRBV5-8 and J is TRBJ1-1, with D perhaps TRBD1 (6 bases). Germline V gene lookup returns CDR1 SGHTS and CDR2 YDEGEE. The CDR3 has 15 amino acids. Trimming cost V 2 bases and J 5 bases, with 16 bases left between them. The CDR3 bases are TGTGCCAGCAGCTTTCAGGGGCTCGGGAGGACTGAAGCTTTCTTT. This codes for CASSFQGLGRTEAFF. The full variable domain, with the rest looked up from reference TRBV5-8 and TRBJ1-1, is EAGVTQSPTHLIKTRGQQATLRCSPISGHTSVYWYQQALGLGLQFLLWYDEGEERNRGNFPPRFSGRQFPNYSSELNVNALELEDSALYLCASSFQGLGRTEAFFGQGTRLTVV.

This clone was counted a few times. The genes are TRBV30 and TRBJ1-5; tentatively, D is TRBD1 (5 bases). Germline V gene data show CDR1 as GTSNPN and CDR2 as SVGIG (reference sequence). The CDR3 totals 13 residues. Deletions cut 0 bases from V and 5 bases from J, with 8 bases between. The CDR3 here is CAWSVQAYQPQHF. The CDR3 DNA reads as TGTGCCTGGAGTGTACAGGCTTATCAGCCCCAGCATTTT.

This rearrangement joins TRBV2 to TRBJ1-2, with TRBD1 matching over 7 bases. Unmatched junction bases numbered 3, after V lost 3 bases and J lost 2 bases. Germline CDR1 reads SNHLY; CDR2 reads FYNNEI. The CDR3 is made up of 14 amino acids. CDR3 DNA sequence: TGTGCCAGCAGTGAGTCGGGACAGAACTATGGCTACACCTTC. Protein product: CASSESGQNYGYTF.

This chain links TRBV29-1 with TRBJ2-2, with 13 bases matching TRBD2. Germline V gene data show CDR1 as SQVTM and CDR2 as ANQGSEA. The CDR3 length is 15 residues. The V and J ends lost 4 bases and 5 bases, in that order; junction bases with no gene match: 4. The CDR3 loop reads CSVAWTSGSTGELFF. The CDR3 nucleotides are TGCAGCGTTGCGTGGACTAGCGGGAGTACCGGGGAGCTGTTTTTT.

This clone was observed a few times. This CDR3 is also generated by other DNA sequences in the sample. This chain connects TRBV5-1 to TRBJ2-2; perhaps TRBD1 as D (5 bases). The germline V and J ends were trimmed by 2 bases and 0 bases, with 5 bases remaining between them. Germline V gene lookup returns CDR1 SGHRS and CDR2 YFSETQ. This CDR3 has 14 amino acids. CDR3 in DNA: TGCGCCAGCAGCTTAGGGGCGAACACCGGGGAGCTGTTTTTT. Amino acids: CASSLGANTGELFF.

J is TRBJ1-2 and V is TRBV30, with no clear D. The CDR3 is 12 amino acids. V was pared by 2 bases and J by 9 bases, with 13 bases between. Germline V gene data show CDR1 as GTSNPN and CDR2 as SVGIG (reference sequence). CDR3 DNA: TGTGCCTGGAGTAGCGGGCAGGTACGCTACACCTTC. Its protein product is CAWSSGQVRYTF.

CDR3 in DNA: TGTGCCAGCAGCCGACCGAACAGTCAAGAGACCCAGTACTTC. It translates to CASSRPNSQETQYF. This chain connects TRBV7-9 to TRBJ2-5; D not certain. V lost 5 bases and J lost 2, with 12 bases in between. Germline V gene lookup returns CDR1 SEHNR and CDR2 FQNEAQ (reference sequence). CDR3 length: 14 amino acids.

The CDR3 sequence: CATRQGYSNQPQHF. CDR3 bases: TGTGCCACCCGTCAGGGATATAGCAATCAGCCCCAGCATTTT. V gene TRBV10-3 combines with J gene TRBJ1-5, with D perhaps TRBD1 (5 bases). The germline V gene has CDR1 ENHRY and CDR2 SYGVKD. The CDR3 runs 14 residues. The V end lost 10 bases, the J end lost 0 bases, and 13 bases lay between the germline ends.

This chain connects TRBV19 to TRBJ1-6; no firm D call. The CDR3 loop spans 12 amino acids. V lost 5 bases and J lost 10, with 9 bases in between. Germline V gene data show CDR1 as LNHDA and CDR2 as SQIVND (reference sequence). The CDR3 DNA reads TGTGCCAGTAGTGTGGGTAACTCACCCCTCCACTTT. Translation gives CASSVGNSPLHF.

The chain recombines TRBV6-5 with TRBJ2-1; D may be TRBD1 (5 bases). Germline V lookup: CDR1 MNHEY, CDR2 SVGAGI. Trimming removed 5 bases at V and 4 bases at J, with 12 bases between. CDR3 length: 14 residues. The CDR3 DNA is TGTGCCAGCAGTAACGGACAAGTATACAATGAGCAGTTCTTC. Its protein is CASSNGQVYNEQFF.

The genes are TRBV19 and TRBJ1-1; 7 bases align to TRBD1. The CDR3 has 13 amino acids. Germline V gene data show CDR1 as LNHDA and CDR2 as SQIVND (reference sequence). The V segment lost 5 bases and the J segment 7 bases; nucleotides outside the gene matches: 7. In DNA form, the CDR3 reads TGTGCCAGTAGTCCAACAGGGGTGCATGAAGCTTTCTTT. Amino acid sequence: CASSPTGVHEAFF. Variable domain in full (rest from reference TRBV19 and TRBJ1-1): DGGITQSPKYLFRKEGQNVTLSCEQNLNHDAMYWYRQDPGQGLRLIYYSQIVNDFQKGDIAEGYSVSREKKESFPLTVTSAQKNPTAFYLCASSPTGVHEAFFGQGTRLTVV.

This chain joins TRBV5-1 and TRBJ1-1; D not resolved. CDR3 length: 16 residues. CDR1 is SGHRS, CDR2 YFSETQ, per germline. Trimming took off 1 base at V and 0 bases at J, with 13 bases between the two ends. CDR3 sequence: CASSLTPVDMNTEAFF. CDR3 nucleotide sequence: TGCGCCAGCAGCTTGACCCCAGTTGACATGAACACTGAAGCTTTCTTT.

The chain couples TRBV5-8 to TRBJ1-1; D not resolved. CDR3 length: 14 amino acids. Germline CDR1 is SGHTS and CDR2 is YDEGEE. V was pared by 3 bases and J by 0 bases, with 9 bases between. CDR3 amino acids: CASSSAGMNTEAFF. The CDR3 bases are TGTGCCAGCAGCTCGGCGGGCATGAACACTGAAGCTTTCTTT.

The V call is TRBV5-1, the J call TRBJ1-3, with a possible D match to TRBD1 (5 bases). From germline, CDR1 is SGHRS and CDR2 YFSETQ. The CDR3 length is 14 residues. Trimming cost V 5 bases and J 3 bases, with 12 bases left between them. CDR3 DNA sequence: TGCGCCAGCAGTCCTGGGGGTAGTGGAAACACCATATATTTT. It yields the protein CASSPGGSGNTIYF.

The chain couples TRBV27 to TRBJ1-1; 8 bases are a match to TRBD1. Germline CDR1 and CDR2: MNHEY and SMNVEV (reference sequence). The junction had 6 bases not matched to a gene; V was cut back by 7 bases and J by 5 bases. The CDR3 runs to 13 residues. This CDR3 reads CASNPRGRTEAFF. The CDR3 coding sequence is TGTGCCAGCAATCCCAGGGGGCGGACTGAAGCTTTCTTT.

The chain recombines TRBV30 with TRBJ1-2; TRBD1 matches 7 bases. Trimming cost V 4 bases and J 4 bases; bases outside gene matches: 9. Germline loops: CDR1 GTSNPN, CDR2 SVGIG (reference sequence). This CDR3 spans 14 amino acids. The CDR3 DNA follows: TGTGCCTGGACCTACAGGGGTACGACCTATGGCTACACCTTC. Translating it yields CAWTYRGTTYGYTF.

V usage is TRBV5-6 and J usage is TRBJ1-5, with a tentative D call TRBD1 (6 bases). Germline loops: CDR1 SGHDT, CDR2 YYEEEE. The CDR3 covers 15 residues. Trimming shortened V by 0 bases and J by 2 bases, and 9 bases separated the two germline ends. This CDR3 reads CASSLEGGGNQPQHF. DNA of the CDR3: TGTGCCAGCAGCTTGGAAGGGGGAGGCAATCAGCCCCAGCATTTT.